The 21 T cell receptor beta chains in this list originate from one sample, sequenced in a study of T cell repertoires in cytomegalovirus infection (dated by TCRdb to between 2018 and 2020). In light of the paper, this sample's treatment or condition label describes: in vitro stimulation with specific CMV peptide epitopes to enrich CMV-specific T cells. These receptors are not linked to any known antigen. Data came from an Illumina HiSeq 1500. The public reads were quality trimmed at Q25 with fastp and then assembled into clones with MiXCR by TCRdb, keeping productive beta chains. Each record represents a unique CDR3 protein, reported with the most common genes and DNA among its rows. The sample profile shows about 900,000 distinct CDR3 sequences; 31% of them were found once. About 14% of the sample is held by the ten biggest clonotypes. The source material was cultured CD8+ T cells from PBMCs, sampled from culture after CMV antigen stimulation. The receptors derive from a human donor in good health (CMV status not recorded). Some clones in this sample may be carry-over from other donors' samples.

In this sample, this clonotype turned up a few times. The chain couples TRBV20-1 to TRBJ1-5; perhaps TRBD1 as D (5 bases). Trimming removed 0 bases at V and 7 bases at J, with 16 bases between. The V gene's germline CDR1 is DFQATT and CDR2 SNEGSKA (reference sequence). The CDR3 runs to 15 residues. The CDR3, as DNA: TGCAGTGCTAGAGAAGGGGAGGCAGGGTCACAGCCCCAGCATTTT. Translated, it gives CSAREGEAGSQPQHF.

This chain uses TRBV6-5 with TRBJ2-7; 8 nucleotides agree with TRBD2. The CDR3 is 16 residues long. Per the germline V gene, CDR1 is MNHEY and CDR2 is SVGAGI. The CDR3 loop reads CTSSEDGSGVPYEQYV. CDR3 in DNA: TGTACCAGCAGTGAAGACGGTAGCGGGGTCCCCTACGAGCAGTACGTC.

The chain is built from TRBV19 and TRBJ2-7; 12 bases line up with TRBD2. The CDR3 covers 16 residues. Germline V CDR1 and CDR2: LNHDA, SQIVND (reference sequence). The ends lost 5 bases at V and 0 bases at J; junction bases unmatched: 5. CDR3 sequence (DNA): TGTGCCAGTAGTGCGGGACTAGCGGGCGACTCCTACGAGCAGTACTTC. Protein product: CASSAGLAGDSYEQYF.

This clonotype has only a few counts. The chain couples TRBV11-1 to TRBJ2-3, with 9 positions matching TRBD1. Per the germline V gene, CDR1 is SGHAT and CDR2 is FQDESV (reference sequence). V was clipped by 5 bases and J by 6 bases; unmatched bases: 9. CDR3 length equals 15 residues. The chain's CDR3 is CASSPGDRDGDTQYF. CDR3 DNA: TGTGCCAGCAGCCCCGGGGACAGGGACGGGGATACGCAGTATTTT. Full variable domain (remainder filled in from reference TRBV11-1 and TRBJ2-3): EAEVAQSPRYKITEKSQAVAFWCDPISGHATLYWYRQILGQGPELLVQFQDESVVDDSQLPKDRFSAERLKGVDSTLKIQPAELGDSAMYLCASSPGDRDGDTQYFGPGTRLTVL.

The table lists this clonotype with many counts. V and J are TRBV7-6 and TRBJ2-7; TRBD2 aligns across 11 bases. V shed 3 bases, J shed 4 bases, and the junction held 5 bases outside the gene matches. CDR3 length equals 15 residues. Germline values: CDR1 SGHVS, CDR2 FNYEAQ. In DNA, the CDR3 is TGTGCCAGCAGCTTTGCCTCTAGCGGGGGGTACGAGCAGTACTTC. It codes for CASSFASSGGYEQYF. Full variable domain (missing parts from reference TRBV7-6 and TRBJ2-7): GAGVSQSPRYKVTKRGQDVALRCDPISGHVSLYWYRQALGQGPEFLTYFNYEAQQDKSGLPNDRFSAERPEGSISTLTIQRTEQRDSAMYRCASSFASSGGYEQYFGPGTRLTVT.

This clonotype was observed a handful of times. The chain uses TRBV15 and TRBJ2-5, with D unresolved. Germline V gene sequence: CDR1 LNHNV, CDR2 YYDKDF (reference sequence). This CDR3 spans 15 amino acids. Between the trimmed V and J ends, which lost 0 bases and 4 bases, there was a span of 12 bases. CDR3 sequence (DNA): TGTGCCACCAGCAGAGATCTGGCAGGATCAGAGACCCAGTACTTC. Protein product: CATSRDLAGSETQYF.

The chain couples TRBV6-1 to TRBJ2-1, with unresolved D. The germline V and J ends were trimmed by 2 bases and 3 bases, with 2 bases remaining between them. CDR3 length equals 12 residues. Germline V lookup: CDR1 MNHNS, CDR2 SASEGT. CDR3: CASSEIYNEQFF. CDR3 nucleotides: TGTGCCAGCAGTGAAATCTACAATGAGCAGTTCTTC.

This clonotype was seen once. The genes are TRBV7-4 and TRBJ2-5; 8 bases map to TRBD1. Germline V CDR1 and CDR2: SGHVT, SQSDAQ. Trimming took 5 bases from V and 5 from J; bases not matched to a gene: 7. The CDR3 covers 14 residues. This CDR3 reads CASSQDRVRETQYF. In DNA form, the CDR3 reads TGTGCCAGCAGCCAGGACAGGGTTAGGGAGACCCAGTACTTC.

Note on this clonotype: A much larger clone sits a single nucleotide away, making a read error possible. V usage is TRBV7-2 and J usage is TRBJ1-2; TRBD1 matches at 11 bases. The germline V gene has CDR1 SGHTA and CDR2 FQGNSA. This CDR3 is built from 15 residues. Trimming took 5 bases from V and 8 from J; bases not matched to a gene: 10. In DNA form, the CDR3 reads TGTGCCAGCAGCCAGGCAAGGACAGGGGGCGGGGGCTACACCTTC. Translated: CASSQARTGGGGYTF.

The V gene is TRBV18, the J gene TRBJ1-1; the D gene is possibly TRBD1 (5 bases). V was clipped by 8 bases and J by 1 base, with 23 bases between them. This CDR3 has 17 residues. Germline loops: CDR1 KGHSH, CDR2 LQKENI. The CDR3 sequence: CASALSPGKVENTEAFF. As DNA, the CDR3 is TGTGCCAGCGCGCTATCCCCAGGGAAGGTCGAGAACACTGAAGCTTTCTTT.

The V and J genes are TRBV29-1 and TRBJ1-2; no clear D. Germline CDR1 and CDR2: SQVTM and ANQGSEA. Deletions cut 7 bases from V and 6 bases from J, with 15 bases between. CDR3 length: 12 amino acids. DNA for the CDR3: TGCAGCGCCCCTGGACGGAACAATGGCTACACCTTC. This translates into CSAPGRNNGYTF. Variable domain in full (rest from reference TRBV29-1 and TRBJ1-2): SAVISQKPSRDICQRGTSLTIQCQVDSQVTMMFWYRQQPGQSLTLIATANQGSEATYESGFVIDKFPISRPNLTFSTLTVSNMSPEDSSIYLCSAPGRNNGYTFGSGTRLTVV.

The table lists this clonotype with a few counts. The V call is TRBV6-5, the J call TRBJ1-5; no firm D call. V lost 0 bases and J 1 base, leaving 7 bases between the germline ends. There are 15 residues in the CDR3. The V gene's germline CDR1 is MNHEY and CDR2 SVGAGI. The CDR3 sequence is CASSYSAGSNQPQHF. The CDR3 coding sequence is TGTGCCAGCAGTTACTCGGCGGGAAGCAATCAGCCCCAGCATTTT.

This clonotype was seen only a few times. The chain couples TRBV15 to TRBJ2-5; 9 nucleotides agree with TRBD2. The ends lost 8 bases at V and 1 base at J; junction bases unmatched: 5. CDR3 size: 14 residues. Germline V lookup: CDR1 LNHNV, CDR2 YYDKDF (reference sequence). Written as DNA, the CDR3 is TGTGCCACCTCGCTAGCGGGGAGCCAAGAGACCCAGTACTTC. Its translation: CATSLAGSQETQYF.

This clonotype was counted between two and nine times. The chain recombines TRBV27 with TRBJ1-5, with 8 positions matching TRBD1. The J segment lost 7 bases and the V segment lost 6 bases, leaving 2 bases of the junction unmatched. There are 12 residues in the CDR3. Germline CDR1 MNHEY, CDR2 SMNVEV (reference sequence). The CDR3 DNA reads as TGTGCCAGCAGGGACAGGGTACAGCCCCAGCATTTT. It translates to CASRDRVQPQHF.

This sequence joins TRBV19 and TRBJ1-1, with 11 positions matching TRBD1. Per the germline V gene, CDR1 is LNHDA and CDR2 is SQIVND (reference sequence). The trim removed 4 bases at V and 6 bases at J, leaving 1 base unmatched. The CDR3 is made up of 13 amino acids. Written as DNA, the CDR3 is TGTGCCAGTAGTACGGGACAGGGGGCTGAAGCTTTCTTT. This translates into CASSTGQGAEAFF.

J is TRBJ2-7 and V is TRBV10-3; D might be TRBD1 or TRBD2, each matching 6 bases. The CDR3 consists of 15 residues. V was shortened by 4 bases and J by 2 bases, with 15 bases between the two germline ends. The germline CDR1 and CDR2 sequences are ENHRY and SYGVKD. The CDR3 protein is CAISGLEGGAYEQYF. The DNA for the CDR3 is TGTGCCATCAGTGGTCTCGAGGGGGGAGCCTACGAGCAGTACTTC.

The chain employs TRBV7-8 and TRBJ2-5; tentatively, D is TRBD1 or TRBD2 (5 bases each). Germline loops: CDR1 SGHVS, CDR2 FQNEAQ. The CDR3 runs 15 residues. V was trimmed by 3 bases and J by 4 bases, leaving 15 bases between them. CDR3 in amino acids: CASSFVRGPAETQYF. The DNA for the CDR3 is TGTGCCAGCAGCTTCGTCCGGGGCCCCGCAGAGACCCAGTACTTC.

The J gene is TRBJ2-4, the V gene TRBV4-1; D not certain. The V and J ends lost 6 bases and 5 bases respectively, with 5 bases between them. The CDR3 is 11 residues long. Germline CDR1 is MGHRA and CDR2 is YSYEKL. The CDR3 sequence: CASRDQNIQYF. The CDR3 DNA reads as TGCGCCAGCAGAGACCAAAACATTCAGTACTTC.

This clonotype has only a few counts. The chain employs TRBV27 and TRBJ2-5; tentatively, D is TRBD2 (5 bases). V lost 6 bases to trimming and J lost 4 bases, with 12 bases between them. CDR1 MNHEY and CDR2 SMNVEV come from the germline V gene (reference sequence). The CDR3 extends over 13 amino acids. Here the CDR3 DNA reads TGTGCCAGCAGAAAACGGAGGATAGAGACCCAGTACTTC. Protein sequence: CASRKRRIETQYF.

The V and J genes are TRBV12-3 or TRBV12-4 and TRBJ2-5; 7 nucleotides match TRBD1. Losses at the gene ends were 5 bases for V and 5 bases for J; bases not matched to a gene: 8. The CDR3 covers 14 residues. The CDR3 region is CASSGPTGTETQYF. DNA for the CDR3: TGTGCCAGCAGTGGACCGACAGGGACGGAGACCCAGTACTTC.

The chain recombines TRBV7-6 with TRBJ2-1, with TRBD1 as a possible D gene (7 bases). The CDR3 totals 16 residues. The ends were cut back, 3 bases at V and 7 bases at J, with 19 bases in the middle. The V gene's germline CDR1 is SGHVS and CDR2 FNYEAQ. The CDR3 nucleotides are TGTGCCAGCAGCTTTTCTGTGGAGGGGGCAGTAAATGAGCAGTTCTTC. Residues: CASSFSVEGAVNEQFF.